This entry concerns a single T cell receptor (beta chain). The antigen is not known. These data come from a study of OX40 agonist ivuxolimab in advanced cancers. Study-wide results and caveats: Low normalized T-cell clonal expansion was also seen in some nonresponders.

The V gene's germline CDR1 is MDHEN and CDR2 SYDVKM. V dropped 4 bases and J dropped 5; count of bases not matched to a gene: 2. The CDR3 runs to 14 residues. Profiling relied on immunoSEQ multiplex PCR, and the TCRdb table lists in-frame clones only, not all of them. The data show more than 80,000 clones, with 93% seen just once and about 0.27% held by the top ten. The specimen comprised CD4+ or CD8+ T cells sorted from blood, sampled in a trial of the OX40 agonist ivuxolimab. This TCR came from an adult with an advanced solid tumor such as melanoma, head and neck, liver or kidney cancer. The V gene is TRBV28, the J gene TRBJ2-5; 12 positions agree with TRBD1. The CDR3 DNA reads as TGTGCCAGCAGTTGGGACAGGGGGCTTGAGACCCAGTACTTC. This translates into CASSWDRGLETQYF.